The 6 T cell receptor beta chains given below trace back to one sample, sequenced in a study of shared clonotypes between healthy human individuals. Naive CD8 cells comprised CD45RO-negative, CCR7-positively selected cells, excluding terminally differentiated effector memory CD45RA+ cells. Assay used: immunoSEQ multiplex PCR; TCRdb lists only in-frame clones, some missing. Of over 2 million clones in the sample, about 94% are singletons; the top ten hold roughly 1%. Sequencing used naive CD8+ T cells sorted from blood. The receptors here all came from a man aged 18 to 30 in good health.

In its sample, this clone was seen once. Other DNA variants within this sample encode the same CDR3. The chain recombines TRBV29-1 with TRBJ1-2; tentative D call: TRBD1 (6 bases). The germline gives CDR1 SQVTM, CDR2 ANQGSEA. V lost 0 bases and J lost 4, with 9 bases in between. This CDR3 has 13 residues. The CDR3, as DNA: TGCAGCGTTGAAGAATTAGGGGGCTATGGCTACACCTTC. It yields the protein CSVEELGGYGYTF.

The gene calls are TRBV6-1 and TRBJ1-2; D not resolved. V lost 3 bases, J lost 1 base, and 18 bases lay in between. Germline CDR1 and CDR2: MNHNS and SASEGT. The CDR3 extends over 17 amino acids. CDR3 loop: CASSDPGRRVVNYGYTF. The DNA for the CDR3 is TGTGCCAGCAGTGATCCCGGTAGAAGAGTCGTTAACTATGGCTACACCTTC.

CDR3 in amino acids: CASSLGGTGPYTGELFF. CDR3 nucleotide sequence: TGTGCCAGCAGCTTAGGAGGGACAGGACCGTACACCGGGGAGCTGTTTTTT. The V call is TRBV13, the J call TRBJ2-2, with TRBD1 identical over 8 bases. The CDR3 sequence is 17 residues long. CDR1 and CDR2 (germline): PRHDT, FYEKMQ (reference sequence). V dropped 0 bases and J dropped 3; count of bases not matched to a gene: 6.

CDR3 protein: CASSQGQDGEYPGELFF. In DNA, the CDR3 is TGTGCCAGCAGCCAGGGGCAGGACGGGGAGTATCCCGGGGAGCTGTTTTTT. The chain links TRBV7-8 to TRBJ2-2, with D possibly being TRBD1 (6 bases). The CDR3 consists of 17 residues. CDR1 and CDR2 (germline): SGHVS, FQNEAQ. The V gene lost 5 bases and the J gene lost 6 bases, with 22 bases spanning the gap.

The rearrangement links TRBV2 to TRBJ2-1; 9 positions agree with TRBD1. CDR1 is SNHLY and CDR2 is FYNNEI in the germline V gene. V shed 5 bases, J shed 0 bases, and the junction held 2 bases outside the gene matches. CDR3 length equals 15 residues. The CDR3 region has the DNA TGTGCCAGCAGTATGACAGGGGGCTCCTACAATGAGCAGTTCTTC. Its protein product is CASSMTGGSYNEQFF.

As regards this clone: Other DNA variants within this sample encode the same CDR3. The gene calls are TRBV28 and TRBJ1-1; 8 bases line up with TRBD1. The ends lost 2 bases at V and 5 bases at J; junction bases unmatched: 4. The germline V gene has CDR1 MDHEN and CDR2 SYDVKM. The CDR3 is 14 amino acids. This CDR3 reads CASSLQGAGTEAFF. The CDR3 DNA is TGTGCCAGCAGTTTACAGGGGGCGGGTACTGAAGCTTTCTTT.